A single sample is the source of the 14 T cell receptor beta chains below, sequenced in a study of identical twins. TCRdb re-analysed the 5' RACE reads in MiXCR, keeping a single row per CDR3 protein. This sample has more than 1.5 million distinct CDR3 sequences; about 32% occur once, and the top ten carry around 0.25%. The sample was cord blood. These receptors came from a newborn girl in good health.

Only a few counts were recorded for this clonotype. The chain combines TRBV12-3 or TRBV12-4 with TRBJ1-5; 9 bases map to TRBD1. The CDR3 is 14 amino acids. V dropped 4 bases and J dropped 7; count of bases not matched to a gene: 5. CDR3 protein: CASSWTGVGQPQHF. The CDR3 nucleotides are TGTGCCAGCAGTTGGACAGGGGTAGGCCAGCCCCAGCATTTT.

This sequence joins TRBV7-8 and TRBJ1-5; TRBD1 might be the D (6 bases). CDR1 is SGHVS, CDR2 FQNEAQ, per germline. The CDR3 spans 18 residues. Trimming took 2 bases from V and 4 from J, leaving 21 bases between them. CDR3 DNA: TGTGCCAGCAGCTTAAGCAGGACAGATTGGCTGATTAATCAGCCCCAGCATTTT. Its translation: CASSLSRTDWLINQPQHF.

Many counts were recorded for this clonotype. The genes are TRBV7-2 and TRBJ2-3, with no clear D. The V gene's germline CDR1 is SGHTA and CDR2 FQGNSA. The CDR3 has 12 amino acids. V was shortened by 4 bases and J by 6 bases, with 8 bases between the two germline ends. CDR3 loop: CASSSQVDTQYF. As DNA, the CDR3 is TGTGCCAGCAGCTCTCAGGTGGATACGCAGTATTTT.

This chain connects TRBV20-1 to TRBJ2-4, with D perhaps matching TRBD2 (5 bases). CDR1 is DFQATT and CDR2 is SNEGSKA in the germline V gene (reference sequence). V shed 1 base and J shed 2 bases, with 9 bases lying between them. This CDR3 is 14 amino acids long. The DNA for the CDR3 is TGCAGTGCTAGAGTTTCGGGGACCAAAAACATTCAGTACTTC. Its protein product is CSARVSGTKNIQYF.

This clonotype was counted between two and nine times. The chain employs TRBV20-1 and TRBJ2-1; 8 bases match TRBD2. With V trimmed by 6 bases and J by 3 bases, 10 bases remained unmatched. The CDR3 extends over 15 amino acids. Germline CDR1 DFQATT, CDR2 SNEGSKA (reference sequence). CDR3 amino acids: CSAAPTAGDYNEQFF. CDR3 DNA: TGCAGTGCCGCCCCTACAGCGGGGGACTACAATGAGCAGTTCTTC.

This clonotype showed up just a few times. The CDR3 coding sequence is TGTGCCAGCTACTCAGGGAGCAATCAGCCCCAGCATTTT. Its protein product is CASYSGSNQPQHF. V usage is TRBV28 and J usage is TRBJ1-5, with D perhaps TRBD1 (5 bases). This CDR3 has 13 residues. Germline-derived CDR1 and CDR2 are MDHEN and SYDVKM. The V and J ends lost 8 bases and 1 base respectively, with 9 bases between them. Full variable domain (missing parts from reference TRBV28 and TRBJ1-5): DVKVTQSSRYLVKRTGEKVFLECVQDMDHENMFWYRQDPGLGLRLIYFSYDVKMKEKGDIPEGYSVSREKKERFSLILESASTNQTSMYLCASYSGSNQPQHFGDGTRLSIL.

V usage is TRBV29-1 and J usage is TRBJ2-1, with D tentatively TRBD2 (5 bases). The length of the CDR3 is 12 residues. Germline lookup yields CDR1 SQVTM and CDR2 ANQGSEA. Trimming took off 4 bases at V and 3 bases at J, with 7 bases between the two ends. The CDR3 spells CSVASLYNEQFF. CDR3 bases: TGCAGCGTTGCTAGCCTCTACAATGAGCAGTTCTTC.

In its sample, this clonotype was seen a few times. The J gene is TRBJ2-7, the V gene TRBV4-1; TRBD1 agrees at 10 bases. The CDR3 has 16 amino acids. The germline CDR1 and CDR2 sequences are MGHRA and YSYEKL. The ends lost 4 bases at V and 3 bases at J; junction bases unmatched: 9. The CDR3 loop is CASSPLWDRGYYEQYF. CDR3 nucleotides: TGCGCCAGCAGCCCATTGTGGGACAGGGGCTACTACGAGCAGTACTTC.

The genes are TRBV28 and TRBJ2-2; 8 positions match TRBD1. Germline trimming cut 4 bases from V and 0 bases from J; bases unmatched to any gene: 7. Germline V gene data show CDR1 as MDHEN and CDR2 as SYDVKM. This CDR3 comprises 17 residues. This CDR3 is CASSWSQGASNTGELFF. CDR3 coding DNA: TGTGCCAGCAGTTGGAGCCAGGGGGCGTCGAACACCGGGGAGCTGTTTTTT.

This clonotype was found many times. The chain has TRBV29-1 and TRBJ2-1, with a possible D match to TRBD2 (7 bases). Trimming left V 4 bases short and J 12 bases short, with 25 bases between. The CDR3 is 15 residues long. Germline V gene data show CDR1 as SQVTM and CDR2 as ANQGSEA. The CDR3 region is CSVGGATSPTLRQFF. For the CDR3, the DNA is TGCAGCGTTGGGGGGGCGACTAGCCCTACATTGCGGCAGTTCTTC.

The chain carries TRBV6-6 and TRBJ1-1; the match to TRBD1 covers 8 bases. CDR1 is MNHNY and CDR2 is SVGAGI in the germline V gene (reference sequence). J gave up 5 bases and V 2 bases, and 13 bases lay outside the gene matches. This CDR3 is built from 17 residues. The CDR3 DNA follows: TGTGCCAGCAGTTACATCCCCCGTCGGACAGGGAGAACTGAAGCTTTCTTT. It specifies CASSYIPRRTGRTEAFF.

The chain links TRBV20-1 to TRBJ1-5; tentatively, D is TRBD1 (5 bases). Germline-derived CDR1 and CDR2 are DFQATT and SNEGSKA (reference sequence). Between the trimmed V and J ends, which lost 7 bases and 7 bases, there was a span of 14 bases. CDR3 length equals 12 residues. DNA for the CDR3: TGCAGTGAAAGGCAGGGAGTACAGCCCCAGCATTTT. This sequence encodes CSERQGVQPQHF.

The chain is built from TRBV6-6 and TRBJ2-4; 8 bases are shared with TRBD1. The germline gives CDR1 MNHNY, CDR2 SVGAGI (reference sequence). The CDR3 is made up of 15 amino acids. Unmatched junction bases numbered 6, after V lost 5 bases and J lost 3 bases. This CDR3 reads CASSTRTGFKNIQYF. The CDR3 DNA sequence: TGTGCCAGCAGTACCCGGACAGGGTTCAAAAACATTCAGTACTTC.

The V and J genes are TRBV4-2 and TRBJ2-2; unclear D gene. The germline V gene encodes CDR1 LGHNA and CDR2 YNFKEQ. The CDR3 is made up of 12 amino acids. V gave up 4 bases and J gave up 7 bases, with 7 bases separating them. The CDR3 DNA is TGTGCCAGCAGCCTTGATCTCGGGGAGCTGTTTTTT. Residues: CASSLDLGELFF.